The source of this T cell receptor (beta chain) is a study of control samples from healthy donors and cancer patients. Assay used: immunoSEQ multiplex PCR; TCRdb lists only in-frame clones, some missing. There are 97,000 or so clones in the sample; around 90% occur only once, and less than 2.5% lies in the top ten. The CDR3 consists of 13 residues. Germline V gives CDR1 SNHLY, CDR2 FYNNEI. Trimming removed 6 bases at V and 10 bases at J, with 13 bases between. The chain joins TRBV2 to TRBJ1-6; D is perhaps TRBD1 (5 bases). The sequence came from a woman aged 18 to 35 in good health. Sequenced input: blood. The CDR3: CASRSRGSSPLHF. In nucleotides, the CDR3 is TGTGCCAGCAGGTCAAGGGGTAGCTCACCCCTCCACTTT.